This TCR beta chain was sequenced for a study of post-analysis software for immune sequencing data (dated by TCRdb to between 2014 and 2017). Concerning the study at large: The recorded disease courses included relapsing-remitting, secondary progressive and progressive-relapsing multiple sclerosis, and some patients had no subtype annotation. Patient repertoires were compared against ten to eleven previously published healthy control repertoires from donors aged roughly 6 to 28 years. A subset of samples was prepared in parallel using single-end sample barcoding, then pooled and co-amplified after Illumina adapter ligation.

With respect to this clonotype: There is no known antigen for this receptor. No base quality information exists; no much larger clone differs at one position.

Overall results and qualifications from the work: Four to six TRBV segments, including TRBV5-6, TRBV5-1 and TRBV20-1, were significantly more frequent in patients than controls. The multiple sclerosis patient group was slightly younger than the control group. Significantly lower normalized Chao1 diversity was found in multiple sclerosis patients than in controls, suggesting substantial peripheral T-cell clonal expansion. Direct clustering with F measure revealed strong co-clustering of samples prepared in the same batch, which led to a batch-effect correction.

To demonstrate the VDJtools post-analysis software, TCR beta repertoires were profiled from the peripheral blood of 10 to 15 young patients with multiple sclerosis. The multiple sclerosis patients were children and adolescents between roughly 6 and 17 years of age. Library preparation used PCR. The listed sequencing device is Illumina HiSeq 2500. To reduce PCR and sequencing biases, unique molecular identifiers were incorporated into the TCR beta cDNA libraries. Some 500,000 cDNA molecules were obtained for every 1 to 10 million input T cells, so each molecule roughly corresponded to one T cell. The patient libraries were prepared and sequenced using the same protocol as the earlier healthy control dataset. Samples belonging to the same batch were prepared together, multiplexed and sequenced on a shared HiSeq lane. Under the source paper's analysis protocol: Raw barcoded reads were processed with MIGEC, discarding single-read molecular identifier groups before consensus assembly and CDR3 extraction. Clonotype tables were post-analysed with VDJtools, and diversity was normalized by down-sampling all datasets to the smallest sample size. To correct batch-related cross-sample contamination, repertoire overlap clustering matched CDR3 amino acid sequences but not nucleotide sequences. TCRdb reworked the public reads: Q25 trimming with fastp, MiXCR clone assembly, productive beta chains retained. Rows with one shared CDR3 protein collapse into an entry with the most common genes and DNA. The V and J calls shown here were made by TCRdb, not taken from the authors' results. Recorded for this sample are around 400,000 distinct CDR3 sequences; around a third of them occurred a single time. Together, the top ten hold 13% of the sample.

V drops 4 bases and J drops 8 bases, leaving 11 bases in between. Reading the germline V gene gives CDR1 MGHRA and CDR2 YSYEKL. From its cysteine to its phenylalanine, the CDR3 spans 12 amino acids. Just the 36-base CDR3 DNA is kept, in frame starting at base 1. This TCR came from a girl aged 5-17 years with multiple sclerosis. Specimen: blood. This chain joins TRBV4-1 to TRBJ1-1; the best D guess is TRBD1, with 6 bases matching. The CDR3 region: CASSPGGAEAFF. The DNA is TGCGCCAGCAGCCCGGGGGGGGCGGAAGCTTTCTTT.